The 17 T cell receptor beta chains below were found in one sample sequenced in a study of cytomegalovirus exposure and HLA in healthy donors. Amplification used 60 Vbeta primers and 13 Jbeta primers. The repertoire was sequenced with immunoSEQ multiplex PCR; TCRdb's copy has only in-frame clones and lacks some. In the table there are about 120,000 clones, over 8.5% of which are singletons. The sequenced sample consisted of PBMCs. All receptors come from a woman between 40 and 50 years old in good health and CMV-seropositive.

This clone turned up a few times. The V and J genes are TRBV19 and TRBJ2-4; D gene unclear. The V and J ends lost 5 bases and 6 bases respectively, with 14 bases between them. Germline CDR1 is LNHDA and CDR2 is SQIVND (reference sequence). CDR3 length equals 14 residues. DNA of the CDR3: TGTGCCAGTAGTTCCCGGTACCCTGGAAACATTCAGTACTTC. It encodes CASSSRYPGNIQYF.

This clone was recorded a few times. The chain is built from TRBV6-5 and TRBJ2-7, with a weak D call TRBD1 (5 bases). The V gene lost 8 bases and the J gene lost 2 bases, with 13 bases spanning the gap. This CDR3 comprises 13 residues. Germline V CDR1 and CDR2: MNHEY, SVGAGI. CDR3 DNA sequence: TGTGCCAGCTTACGTCAGGGCACCTACGAGCAGTACTTC. Its protein product is CASLRQGTYEQYF.

This clone was seen more than once but under ten times. The V call is TRBV5-1, the J call TRBJ1-4, with D uncertain. CDR1 and CDR2 from the germline V gene are SGHRS and YFSETQ. This CDR3 has 16 amino acids. V was cut by 5 bases and J by 4 bases, with 18 bases left in between. This chain's CDR3 is CASRYSSHHINEKLFF. Here the CDR3 DNA reads TGCGCCAGCAGATACAGCAGTCACCACATTAATGAAAAACTGTTTTTT.

This clone was recorded a few times. In DNA form, the CDR3 reads TGTGCCATCGGGCCGGCCGGTGGCACTGAAGCTTTCTTT. This gives the protein CAIGPAGGTEAFF. The chain joins TRBV10-3 to TRBJ1-1; D is unclear. Germline V gene lookup returns CDR1 ENHRY and CDR2 SYGVKD. The CDR3 totals 13 residues. V lost 8 bases and J lost 4, with 14 bases in between.

The chain combines TRBV13 with TRBJ2-5, with 10 bases lining up with TRBD1. The end of the DNA fits TRBJ2-7 better, so the J call may be wrong. Germline-derived CDR1 and CDR2 are PRHDT and FYEKMQ (reference sequence). This CDR3 contains 15 residues. The CDR3 bases are TGTGCCAGCAGACCTCCTGGACAGGGGGGCTACGAGCAGTACTTC. It is translated as CASRPPGQGGYEQYF.

This chain uses TRBV2 with TRBJ2-7; the D gene is possibly TRBD1 (6 bases). V lost 7 bases to trimming and J lost 2 bases, with 9 bases between them. CDR1 and CDR2 from the germline V gene are SNHLY and FYNNEI. The CDR3 sequence is 12 residues long. This chain's CDR3 is CASKRQAYEQYF. In nucleotides, the CDR3 is TGTGCCAGCAAAAGACAGGCCTACGAGCAGTACTTC. Drawing the rest from reference TRBV2 and TRBJ2-7, the complete variable domain is EPEVTQTPSHQVTQMGQEVILRCVPISNHLYFYWYRQILGQKVEFLVSFYNNEISEKSEIFDDQFSVERPDGSNFTLKIRSTKLEDSAMYFCASKRQAYEQYFGPGTRLTVT.

The sample holds a few counts of this clone. At one end, the junction sequence differs from germline, possibly due to a read error. The chain couples TRBV14 to TRBJ2-7; a weak D match, TRBD2 (7 bases). This CDR3 contains 15 residues. The germline CDR1 and CDR2 sequences are SGHDN and FVKESK. In DNA form, the CDR3 reads TGTGCCAGCAGCCCCTTGGAGGGGGGGCGCAACGAGCAGTACTTT. Encoded protein: CASSPLEGGRNEQYF.

The chain couples TRBV30 to TRBJ1-1, with D possibly matching TRBD1 (6 bases). V lost 0 bases to trimming and J lost 4 bases, with 12 bases between them. The V gene's germline CDR1 is GTSNPN and CDR2 SVGIG (reference sequence). This CDR3 has 14 amino acids. The CDR3 spells CAWSVLKGGTEAFF. The CDR3 nucleotides read TGTGCCTGGAGTGTACTGAAAGGGGGCACTGAAGCTTTCTTT.

The chain is built from TRBV18 and TRBJ1-1, with D possibly being TRBD1 (5 bases). The CDR3 consists of 14 residues. Germline values: CDR1 KGHSH, CDR2 LQKENI. V was clipped by 3 bases and J by 1 base, with 9 bases between them. CDR3 sequence reads: CASSPGRGNTEAFF. The DNA of the CDR3 is TGTGCCAGCTCACCGGGGAGGGGGAACACTGAAGCTTTCTTT. The variable domain in full, completed from reference TRBV18 and TRBJ1-1, reads NAGVMQNPRHLVRRRGQEARLRCSPMKGHSHVYWYRQLPEEGLKFMVYLQKENIIDESGMPKERFSAEFPKEGPSILRIQQVVRGDSAAYFCASSPGRGNTEAFFGQGTRLTVV.

This chain connects TRBV5-4 to TRBJ2-1; 8 nucleotides align to TRBD1. Trimming took 4 bases from V and 6 from J; bases not matched to a gene: 12. The germline V gene has CDR1 SGHNT and CDR2 YYREEE (reference sequence). The CDR3 runs 16 residues. CDR3 in amino acids: CASSARQGRGGNEQFF. CDR3 coding DNA: TGTGCCAGCAGCGCAAGACAGGGGAGAGGAGGCAATGAGCAGTTCTTC.

The chain is built from TRBV19 and TRBJ1-1; no firm D call. Germline V CDR1 and CDR2: LNHDA, SQIVND (reference sequence). The CDR3 sequence is 14 residues long. V was cut by 7 bases and J by 2 bases, with 14 bases left in between. Here the CDR3 DNA reads TGTGCCAGTACCCTCGGGGTTATCAACACTGAAGCTTTCTTT. Translating it yields CASTLGVINTEAFF.

This rearrangement joins TRBV19 to TRBJ2-3; 11 bases match TRBD1. The CDR3 loop spans 14 amino acids. CDR1 is LNHDA and CDR2 is SQIVND in the germline V gene (reference sequence). The ends lost 8 bases at V and 3 bases at J; junction bases unmatched: 4. The chain's CDR3 is CASAWDRGTDTQYF. The CDR3 DNA is TGTGCCAGTGCTTGGGACAGGGGGACAGATACGCAGTATTTT.

To note about this clone: This sample includes further DNA sequences coding for the same CDR3. The CDR3 DNA reads TGTGCTAGTGGTCCCAGGACAGGGTCAGATACGCAGTATTTT. This encodes CASGPRTGSDTQYF. This chain uses TRBV12-5 with TRBJ2-3; 8 bases map to TRBD1. V dropped 5 bases and J dropped 4; count of bases not matched to a gene: 5. CDR1 is LGHNT, CDR2 FRNRAP, per germline. The CDR3 extends over 14 amino acids.

This clone was seen a few times. The CDR3 loop reads CASSLVAGRSSYNEQFF. The CDR3 region has the DNA TGCGCCAGCAGCTTGGTGGCAGGCCGAAGCTCCTACAATGAGCAGTTCTTC. The J gene is TRBJ2-1, the V gene TRBV5-1; D remains ambiguous. V was shortened by 0 bases and J by 0 bases, with 13 bases between the two germline ends. This CDR3 is built from 17 residues. Germline assignment: CDR1 SGHRS and CDR2 YFSETQ.

The chain links TRBV18 to TRBJ2-6; D gene unclear. Germline-derived CDR1 and CDR2 are KGHSH and LQKENI. V lost 4 bases and J 0 bases, leaving 10 bases between the germline ends. The length of the CDR3 is 16 residues. The CDR3 sequence: CASSLNYNSGANVLTF. In DNA, the CDR3 is TGTGCCAGCTCACTCAACTATAACTCTGGGGCCAACGTCCTGACTTTC.

This clone was observed at least ten times. The chain employs TRBV4-2 and TRBJ1-2, with 7 bases fitting TRBD1. The CDR3 loop spans 20 amino acids. With 3 bases clipped from V and 2 bases from J, the junction kept 21 bases outside the gene matches. Germline CDR1 is LGHNA and CDR2 is YNFKEQ. Written as DNA, the CDR3 is TGTGCCAGCAGCCATCTACAGGCACCGGGACAGACCACTTTAAACTATGGCTACACCTTC. It specifies CASSHLQAPGQTTLNYGYTF.

This clone was counted a few times. The chain has TRBV19 and TRBJ2-7; D is ambiguous. The ends were cut back, 3 bases at V and 6 bases at J, with 12 bases in the middle. Germline loops: CDR1 LNHDA, CDR2 SQIVND (reference sequence). There are 13 residues in the CDR3. The CDR3 region has the DNA TGTGCCAGTAGTATTGTGTTGTCAGTCGAGCAGTACTTC. It yields the protein CASSIVLSVEQYF.